This TCR beta chain is drawn from a study of monozygotic twins with inflammatory bowel disease. The CDR3 sequence is 14 residues long. No DNA is given; TCRdb re-called the 5' RACE reads and lists each CDR3 protein once. The specimen's table records 350,000 to 500,000 distinct CDR3 sequences. The material sequenced was blood. This clonotype was sampled from a human donor with ulcerative colitis or Crohn's disease, or a healthy co-twin of an affected twin (not recorded which). This chain joins TRBV12-3 or TRBV12-4 and TRBJ2-2; with no DNA, the TCRdb D assignment of TRBD1 cannot be verified. The CDR3 loop reads CASSRGQGAGELFF.